This TCR beta chain was profiled in a study of blood T cell repertoires in COVID-19. Study-wide background: Specimens from acute and convalescent COVID-19 originated in the United States, Italy and Spain. T cells, B-cell-depleted T cells, or PBMCs supplied cDNA or gDNA.

From germline, CDR1 is MNHEY and CDR2 SVGAGI. V shed 4 bases and J shed 7 bases, with 16 bases lying between them. This CDR3 has 15 residues. In the authors' workflow: Quantification of nucleated cells was approximated via reference gene primer amplification. Assay used: immunoSEQ multiplex PCR; TCRdb lists only in-frame clones, some missing. V and J calls and clone size are as listed in that table; D and trimming were resolved from the DNA. The sample lists fewer than 45,000 clones, 80% occurring once. This clone was seen more than once but under ten times. The chain has TRBV6-5 and TRBJ2-2; D might be TRBD1 (6 bases). The sequence was collected from a man aged 65 to 79 with acute or convalescent COVID-19. Material for sequencing was peripheral blood. The CDR3 sequence: CASSWTEGAIGELFF. The CDR3, as DNA: TGTGCCAGCAGTTGGACAGAAGGAGCAATCGGGGAGCTGTTTTTT.